This passage covers 29 T cell receptor beta chains from one sample sequenced in a study of T cells in Graves' hyperthyroidism and ophthalmopathy. Amplified TCR beta CDR3 regions derived from RNA transcripts. TCR CDR3 regions were first amplified by RT-PCR with HTBI primers. TCRdb reanalysed the multiplex PCR reads using MiXCR and keeps one entry per CDR3 protein. The sample contains about 500,000 distinct CDR3 sequences, more than 15% of which appear only once. The sample consisted of blood. These TCRs come from a woman younger than 45 with Graves' ophthalmopathy.

This clonotype was observed many times. The V and J genes are TRBV29-1 and TRBJ2-3, with D perhaps being TRBD1 or TRBD2 (5 bases each). The CDR3 length is 13 residues. V dropped 7 bases and J dropped 0 bases, with 11 bases sitting between them. Germline V gene sequence: CDR1 SQVTM, CDR2 ANQGSEA. The chain's CDR3 is CSAERDSTDTQYF. CDR3 nucleotide sequence: TGCAGCGCCGAACGGGACAGCACAGATACGCAGTATTTT.

The rearrangement joins TRBV15 to TRBJ2-1; a possible D gene is TRBD2 (6 bases). Germline V gene sequence: CDR1 LNHNV, CDR2 YYDKDF (reference sequence). The CDR3 covers 15 residues. The V gene lost 4 bases and the J gene lost 7 bases, with 17 bases spanning the gap. The CDR3 sequence: CATSKTRGPTNEQFF. For the CDR3, the DNA is TGTGCCACCAGCAAGACTAGGGGACCTACAAATGAGCAGTTCTTC. The full variable domain, in which reference TRBV15 and TRBJ2-1 provide the parts outside the CDR3, is DAMVIQNPRYQVTQFGKPVTLSCSQTLNHNVMYWYQQKSSQAPKLLFHYYDKDFNNEADTPDNFQSRRPNTSFCFLDIRSPGLGDTAMYLCATSKTRGPTNEQFFGPGTRLTVL.

This clonotype has ten or more counts. The chain carries TRBV4-3 and TRBJ1-4, with 8 bases aligning to TRBD1. The germline V gene encodes CDR1 LGHNA and CDR2 YSLEER. The CDR3 consists of 16 residues. V dropped 4 bases and J dropped 3; count of bases not matched to a gene: 7. CDR3 sequence reads: CASSRPGTGPNEKLFF. The CDR3 DNA reads as TGCGCCAGCAGCCGCCCCGGGACAGGACCTAATGAAAAACTGTTTTTT.

The chain joins TRBV6-1 to TRBJ2-3; TRBD2 might be the D (5 bases). Deletions cut 3 bases from V and 2 bases from J, with 18 bases between. The CDR3 runs to 17 residues. Germline V CDR1 and CDR2: MNHNS, SASEGT. CDR3 region: CASSDPEGPLSTDTQYF. The CDR3 DNA follows: TGTGCCAGCAGTGATCCTGAGGGTCCCCTCTCCACAGATACGCAGTATTTT.

The rearrangement uses TRBV2 and TRBJ1-1; no firm D call. Germline V CDR1 and CDR2: SNHLY, FYNNEI. CDR3 length: 13 residues. V shed 3 bases and J shed 6 bases, with 11 bases lying between them. The DNA for the CDR3 is TGTGCCAGCAGTGAGATCCAGGCATCTGAAGCTTTCTTT. It is translated as CASSEIQASEAFF.

This clonotype was detected ten times or more. The chain combines TRBV7-9 with TRBJ2-7, with TRBD2 identical over 10 bases. J lost 4 bases, V lost 4 bases, and 13 bases had no gene match. Germline V gene sequence: CDR1 SEHNR, CDR2 FQNEAQ (reference sequence). CDR3 length: 17 residues. The CDR3 loop reads CASSSSRTSGGFYEQYF. CDR3 nucleotide sequence: TGTGCCAGCAGCTCATCGAGGACTAGCGGAGGCTTTTACGAGCAGTACTTC.

This chain uses TRBV4-3 with TRBJ2-2; TRBD1 aligns across 7 bases. This CDR3 has 15 residues. Germline loops: CDR1 LGHNA, CDR2 YSLEER. The J segment lost 6 bases and the V segment lost 4 bases, leaving 8 bases of the junction unmatched. CDR3: CASSPRQGSAGELFF. For the CDR3, the DNA is TGCGCCAGCAGCCCCCGACAGGGTAGTGCCGGGGAGCTGTTTTTT.

J is TRBJ2-7 and V is TRBV9, with D perhaps being TRBD1 or TRBD2 (5 bases each). V dropped 4 bases and J dropped 5 bases, with 19 bases sitting between them. This CDR3 spans 15 amino acids. From germline, CDR1 is SGDLS and CDR2 YYNGEE. The CDR3 DNA sequence: TGTGCCAGCAGCCTCACAGGCATTTCGGGGAACGAGCAGTACTTC. It is translated as CASSLTGISGNEQYF.

This clonotype turned up a few times. V usage is TRBV29-1 and J usage is TRBJ2-3, with D uncertain. The ends were cut back, 5 bases at V and 8 bases at J, with 17 bases in the middle. Germline V lookup: CDR1 SQVTM, CDR2 ANQGSEA. The CDR3 totals 13 residues. The CDR3 nucleotides read TGCAGCGTTCAGGAGAGCAATATGGGTACGCAGTATTTT. As protein: CSVQESNMGTQYF.

The genes are TRBV5-1 and TRBJ2-7; 9 bases map to TRBD1. Germline loops: CDR1 SGHRS, CDR2 YFSETQ. V dropped 7 bases and J dropped 3; count of bases not matched to a gene: 5. This CDR3 region has 13 residues. The CDR3, as DNA: TGCGCCAGCCGGACAGGGGAGGGCTACGAGCAGTACTTC. Translated, it gives CASRTGEGYEQYF.

The V call is TRBV18, the J call TRBJ2-1; D is ambiguous. The CDR3 runs to 15 residues. Per germline, CDR1 KGHSH and CDR2 LQKENI. Trimming took 6 bases from V and 7 from J, leaving 19 bases between them. The DNA of the CDR3 is TGTGCCAGCTCTATTTATGGCGCAAAAAAGAATGAGCAGTTCTTC. Translated, it gives CASSIYGAKKNEQFF.

This clonotype has ten or more counts. The chain is built from TRBV7-9 and TRBJ2-1, with TRBD2 identical over 11 bases. Germline V gene data show CDR1 as SEHNR and CDR2 as FQNEAQ (reference sequence). This CDR3 region has 14 residues. V was pared by 5 bases and J by 9 bases, with 6 bases of the junction left unmatched. DNA of the CDR3: TGTGCCAGCAGCCCTACTAGCGGGAGTGGTGAGCAGTTCTTC. Protein sequence: CASSPTSGSGEQFF.

On this clonotype: Since a much larger clone is just one base distant, this may be a read error. This chain joins TRBV10-3 and TRBJ2-1; D uncertain. Trimming removed 4 bases from V and 11 bases from J, with 12 bases in between. The CDR3 length is 12 residues. Germline CDR1 ENHRY, CDR2 SYGVKD. CDR3 coding DNA: TGTGCCATCAGTGGAGGCACCCCGCAGCAGTTCTTC. Its protein product is CAISGGTPQQFF.

This chain uses TRBV20-1 with TRBJ2-7, with no clear D. V lost 1 base to trimming and J lost 1 base, with 11 bases between them. CDR1 and CDR2 from the germline V gene are DFQATT and SNEGSKA (reference sequence). The CDR3 is 14 amino acids. The CDR3 loop is CSARGPGQSYEQYF. As DNA, the CDR3 is TGCAGTGCTAGAGGCCCCGGTCAGTCCTACGAGCAGTACTTC.

The rearrangement uses TRBV28 and TRBJ2-2; maybe TRBD2 (6 bases). V lost 11 bases, J lost 5 bases, and 18 bases lay in between. Germline V gives CDR1 MDHEN, CDR2 SYDVKM. The CDR3 spans 14 residues. This chain's CDR3 is CAHAGWGDTGELFF. CDR3 DNA sequence: TGTGCCCACGCCGGCTGGGGGGATACCGGGGAGCTGTTTTTT.

Many counts were recorded for this clonotype. The chain combines TRBV2 with TRBJ2-5, with 8 bases aligning to TRBD1. The CDR3 is made up of 12 amino acids. After removal of 8 bases from V and 4 bases from J, the junction contained 3 bases not matched to a gene. Germline V gene data show CDR1 as SNHLY and CDR2 as FYNNEI. The CDR3 bases are TGTGCCAGCTCTACAGGGGGAGAGACCCAGTACTTC. Translating it yields CASSTGGETQYF. The whole variable domain, filled in from reference TRBV2 and TRBJ2-5, reads EPEVTQTPSHQVTQMGQEVILRCVPISNHLYFYWYRQILGQKVEFLVSFYNNEISEKSEIFDDQFSVERPDGSNFTLKIRSTKLEDSAMYFCASSTGGETQYFGPGTRLLVL.

The gene calls are TRBV5-1 and TRBJ2-7; perhaps TRBD2 as D (6 bases). The CDR3 runs 15 residues. CDR1 is SGHRS, CDR2 YFSETQ, per germline. V shed 3 bases and J shed 9 bases, with 22 bases lying between them. The CDR3 spells CASSSRDSELEGQYF. The DNA of the CDR3 is TGCGCCAGCAGCTCCCGGGACTCCGAACTTGAGGGGCAGTACTTC. Full variable domain (missing parts from reference TRBV5-1 and TRBJ2-7): KAGVTQTPRYLIKTRGQQVTLSCSPISGHRSVSWYQQTPGQGLQFLFEYFSETQRNKGNFPGRFSGRQFSNSRSEMNVSTLELGDSALYLCASSSRDSELEGQYFGPGTRLTVT.

This clonotype was observed at least ten times. The chain employs TRBV5-1 and TRBJ1-1, with 8 bases lining up with TRBD1. The CDR3 sequence is 18 residues long. Germline V gene lookup returns CDR1 SGHRS and CDR2 YFSETQ. J lost 0 bases, V lost 0 bases, and 10 bases had no gene match. CDR3 coding DNA: TGCGCCAGCAGCTTGGATCCACAGGGGGTCCCCATGAACACTGAAGCTTTCTTT. This encodes CASSLDPQGVPMNTEAFF.

The chain recombines TRBV5-5 with TRBJ2-7; the D gene is possibly TRBD2 (6 bases). There are 15 residues in the CDR3. The V end was cut by 4 bases, the J end by 5 bases, with 19 bases between. The germline gives CDR1 SGHKS, CDR2 YYEKEE (reference sequence). CDR3 in amino acids: CASSVQPGPGDEQYF. In DNA form, the CDR3 reads TGTGCCAGCAGCGTACAACCAGGACCGGGGGACGAGCAGTACTTC.

This rearrangement joins TRBV12-3 or TRBV12-4 to TRBJ1-2; D is undetermined. This CDR3 has 14 residues. Trimming cost V 2 bases and J 7 bases, with 14 bases left between them. CDR3 nucleotides: TGTGCCAGCAGTTTAAGTTTGTGGGCCGTTGGCTACACCTTC. As protein: CASSLSLWAVGYTF.

In its sample, this clonotype was seen once. The CDR3 sequence is CASSFLQGAYLYSGNTIYF. The CDR3 DNA reads TGTGCCAGCAGTTTTCTACAGGGGGCCTATCTTTACTCTGGAAACACCATATATTTT. This chain links TRBV27 with TRBJ1-3, with 9 bases matching TRBD1. Losses at the gene ends were 3 bases for V and 0 bases for J; bases not matched to a gene: 12. Germline CDR1 and CDR2: MNHEY and SMNVEV (reference sequence). The CDR3 totals 19 residues.

The sample holds many counts of this clonotype. The chain is built from TRBV20-1 and TRBJ2-6; the match to TRBD1 covers 10 bases. The CDR3 totals 18 residues. CDR1 and CDR2 from the germline V gene are DFQATT and SNEGSKA (reference sequence). Germline trimming cut 0 bases from V and 3 bases from J; bases unmatched to any gene: 8. The CDR3 loop is CSARDLGDRGFGANVLTF. CDR3 nucleotide sequence: TGCAGTGCTAGAGATCTCGGGGACAGGGGTTTTGGGGCCAACGTCCTGACTTTC.

A few counts support this clonotype. The rearrangement joins TRBV6-1 to TRBJ1-2; maybe TRBD1 (6 bases). The CDR3 totals 14 residues. The V end lost 5 bases, the J end lost 5 bases, and 15 bases lay between the germline ends. CDR1 and CDR2 (germline): MNHNS, SASEGT. The CDR3 loop reads CASSSTGRVYGYTF. The CDR3 DNA is TGTGCCAGCAGTTCCACAGGGCGGGTGTATGGCTACACCTTC.

This clonotype was counted many times. The chain carries TRBV6-1 and TRBJ1-1; D perhaps matches TRBD1 (5 bases). Germline V gene sequence: CDR1 MNHNS, CDR2 SASEGT. The CDR3 sequence is 15 residues long. Trimming took 7 bases from V and 0 from J, leaving 15 bases between them. The DNA for the CDR3 is TGTGCCAGCATTATGTCGGCAGGGATGAACACTGAAGCTTTCTTT. It yields the protein CASIMSAGMNTEAFF.

With respect to this clonotype: Possible read error: a much larger clone is one base away. This sequence joins TRBV6-2 or TRBV6-3 and TRBJ2-1, with D tentatively TRBD1 (6 bases). This CDR3 has 16 residues. Germline V gives CDR1 MNHEY, CDR2 SVGEGT. The CDR3 DNA sequence: TGTGCCAGCACTCCCCGAGGGGGATCGTCCTACAATGAGCAGTCCTTC. Its protein is CASTPRGGSSYNEQSF.

The CDR3 nucleotides are TGTGCCAGCAGTTACCTCCGCAATGAGCAGTTCTTC. The encoded protein is CASSYLRNEQFF. The genes are TRBV6-2 or TRBV6-3 and TRBJ2-1; D remains unclear. Germline values: CDR1 MNHEY, CDR2 SVGEGT. The V end was cut by 2 bases, the J end by 6 bases, with 5 bases between. This CDR3 is 12 amino acids long.

There are many counts of this clonotype. V gene TRBV25-1 combines with J gene TRBJ1-1, with 8 bases identical to TRBD1. The CDR3 covers 14 residues. The germline CDR1 and CDR2 sequences are MGHDK and SYGVNS. Trimming at V came to 6 bases and at J to 5 bases, leaving 8 bases not matched to a gene. CDR3 sequence: CASREDRVETEAFF. The CDR3 nucleotides read TGTGCCAGCAGGGAGGACAGGGTTGAGACTGAAGCTTTCTTT.

The gene calls are TRBV7-3 and TRBJ2-1; a weak D match, TRBD2 (6 bases). This CDR3 region has 14 residues. CDR1 and CDR2 (germline): SGHTA, FQGTGA. The V and J ends lost 2 bases and 10 bases respectively, with 15 bases between them. The CDR3 spells CASSLSGLPKEQFF. CDR3 nucleotide sequence: TGTGCCAGCAGCTTATCGGGACTGCCTAAGGAGCAGTTCTTC.

At least ten counts were recorded for this clonotype. The CDR3: CASSSLTSGPSTDTQYF. CDR3 nucleotide sequence: TGTGCCAGCAGCTCCCTGACTAGCGGACCTAGCACAGATACGCAGTATTTT. The rearrangement joins TRBV11-3 to TRBJ2-3; 9 bases are a match to TRBD2. Looked up from germline, CDR1 is SGHNT and CDR2 is YENEEA. V shed 4 bases and J 0 bases; nucleotides not matched to a gene: 8. This CDR3 region has 17 residues.